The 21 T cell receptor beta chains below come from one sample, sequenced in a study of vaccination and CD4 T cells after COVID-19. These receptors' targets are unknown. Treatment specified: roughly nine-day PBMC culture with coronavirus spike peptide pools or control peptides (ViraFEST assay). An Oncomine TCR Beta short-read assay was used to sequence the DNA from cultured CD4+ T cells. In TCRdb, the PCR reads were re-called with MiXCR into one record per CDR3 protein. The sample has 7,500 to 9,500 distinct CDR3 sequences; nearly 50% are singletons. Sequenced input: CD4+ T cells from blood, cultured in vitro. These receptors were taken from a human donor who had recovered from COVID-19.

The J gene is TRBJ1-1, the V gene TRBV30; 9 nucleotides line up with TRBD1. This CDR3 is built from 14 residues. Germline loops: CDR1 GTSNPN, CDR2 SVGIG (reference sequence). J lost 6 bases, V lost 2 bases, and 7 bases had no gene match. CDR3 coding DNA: TGTGCCTGGAGTCAACAGGGGGCTAACGCTGAAGCTTTCTTT. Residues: CAWSQQGANAEAFF.

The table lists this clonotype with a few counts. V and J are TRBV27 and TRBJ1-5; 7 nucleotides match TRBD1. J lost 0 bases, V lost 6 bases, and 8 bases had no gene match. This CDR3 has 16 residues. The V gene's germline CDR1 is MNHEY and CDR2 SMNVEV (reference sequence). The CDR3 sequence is CASSPRDSYSNQPQHF. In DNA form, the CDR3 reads TGTGCCAGCAGCCCCCGGGACAGCTATAGCAATCAGCCCCAGCATTTT.

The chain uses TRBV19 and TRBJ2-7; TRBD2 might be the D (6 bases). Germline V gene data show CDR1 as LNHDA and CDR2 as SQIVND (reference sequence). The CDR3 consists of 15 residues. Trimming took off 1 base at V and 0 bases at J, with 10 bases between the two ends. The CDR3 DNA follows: TGTGCCAGTAGTATAGGGTTGGGGGGCTCCTACGAGCAGTACTTC. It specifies CASSIGLGGSYEQYF. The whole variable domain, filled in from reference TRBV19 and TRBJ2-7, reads DGGITQSPKYLFRKEGQNVTLSCEQNLNHDAMYWYRQDPGQGLRLIYYSQIVNDFQKGDIAEGYSVSREKKESFPLTVTSAQKNPTAFYLCASSIGLGGSYEQYFGPGTRLTVT.

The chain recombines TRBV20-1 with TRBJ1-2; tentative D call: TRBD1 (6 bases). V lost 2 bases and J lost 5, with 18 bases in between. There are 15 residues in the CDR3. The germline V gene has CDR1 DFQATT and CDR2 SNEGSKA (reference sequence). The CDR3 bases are TGCAGTGCTAGACAGGGGATAAGCTCAGGTTATGGCTACACCTTC. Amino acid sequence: CSARQGISSGYGYTF.

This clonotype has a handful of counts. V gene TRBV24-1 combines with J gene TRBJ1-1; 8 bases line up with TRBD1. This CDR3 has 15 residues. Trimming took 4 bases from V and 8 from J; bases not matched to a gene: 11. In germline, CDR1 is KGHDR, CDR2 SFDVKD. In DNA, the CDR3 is TGTGCCACCAGTGACCCCTCAGGGGGCTCGTGGGAAGCTTTCTTT. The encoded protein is CATSDPSGGSWEAFF.

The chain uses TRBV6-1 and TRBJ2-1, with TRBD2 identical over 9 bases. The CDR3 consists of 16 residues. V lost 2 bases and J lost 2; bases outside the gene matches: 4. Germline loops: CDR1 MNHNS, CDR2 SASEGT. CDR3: CASSEYSGGAYNEQFF. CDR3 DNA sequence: TGTGCCAGCAGTGAATATAGCGGGGGTGCCTACAATGAGCAGTTCTTC.

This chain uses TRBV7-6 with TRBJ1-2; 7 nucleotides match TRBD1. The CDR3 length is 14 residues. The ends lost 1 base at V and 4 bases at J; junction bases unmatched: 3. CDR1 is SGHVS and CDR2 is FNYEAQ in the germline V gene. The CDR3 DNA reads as TGTGCCAGCAGCTTAGGCCGACAGGGCTATGGCTACACCTTC. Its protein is CASSLGRQGYGYTF. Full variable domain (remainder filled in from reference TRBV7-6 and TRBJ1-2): GAGVSQSPRYKVTKRGQDVALRCDPISGHVSLYWYRQALGQGPEFLTYFNYEAQQDKSGLPNDRFSAERPEGSISTLTIQRTEQRDSAMYRCASSLGRQGYGYTFGSGTRLTVV.

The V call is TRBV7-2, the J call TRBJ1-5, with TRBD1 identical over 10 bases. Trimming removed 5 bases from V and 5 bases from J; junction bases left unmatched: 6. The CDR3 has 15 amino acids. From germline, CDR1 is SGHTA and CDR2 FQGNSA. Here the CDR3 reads CASSPRTGGHQPQHF. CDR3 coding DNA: TGTGCCAGCAGCCCCCGGACAGGGGGACATCAGCCCCAGCATTTT.

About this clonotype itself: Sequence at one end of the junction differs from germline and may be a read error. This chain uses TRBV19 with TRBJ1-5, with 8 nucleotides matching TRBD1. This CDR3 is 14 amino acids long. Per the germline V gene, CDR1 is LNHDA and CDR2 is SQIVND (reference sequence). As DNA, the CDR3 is TGTGCCAGTAGCAGGGGACAGGTCAATCAGGCCCAGCATTTT. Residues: CASSRGQVNQAQHF.

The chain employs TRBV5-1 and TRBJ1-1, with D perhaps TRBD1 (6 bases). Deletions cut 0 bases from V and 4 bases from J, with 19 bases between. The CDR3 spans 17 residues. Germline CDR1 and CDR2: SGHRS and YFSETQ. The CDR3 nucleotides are TGCGCCAGCAGCTTGGGCGGGACATTCCGTTCGGGCACTGAAGCTTTCTTT. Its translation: CASSLGGTFRSGTEAFF.

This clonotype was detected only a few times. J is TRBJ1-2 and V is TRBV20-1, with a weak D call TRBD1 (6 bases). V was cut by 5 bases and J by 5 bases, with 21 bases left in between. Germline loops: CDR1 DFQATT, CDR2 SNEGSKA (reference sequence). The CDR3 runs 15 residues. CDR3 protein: CSAATQKQGGYGYTF. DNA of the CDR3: TGCAGTGCTGCGACCCAGAAACAGGGAGGATATGGCTACACCTTC.

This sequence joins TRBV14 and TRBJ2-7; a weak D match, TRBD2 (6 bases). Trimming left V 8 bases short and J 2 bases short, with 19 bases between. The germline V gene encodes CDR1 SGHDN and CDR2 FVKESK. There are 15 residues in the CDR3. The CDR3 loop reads CASGPLGGLAYEQYF. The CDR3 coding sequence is TGTGCCAGCGGACCTTTGGGGGGTCTCGCCTACGAGCAGTACTTC.

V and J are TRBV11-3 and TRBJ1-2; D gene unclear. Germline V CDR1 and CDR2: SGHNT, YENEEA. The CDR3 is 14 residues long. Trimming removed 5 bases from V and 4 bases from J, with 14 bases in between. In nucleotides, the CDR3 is TGTGCCAGCAGCCCCCGAACAGTTGTCTATGGCTACACCTTC. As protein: CASSPRTVVYGYTF. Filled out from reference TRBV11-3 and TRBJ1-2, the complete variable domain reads EAGVVQSPRYKIIEKKQPVAFWCNPISGHNTLYWYLQNLGQGPELLIRYENEEAVDDSQLPKDRFSAERLKGVDSTLKIQPAELGDSAVYLCASSPRTVVYGYTFGSGTRLTVV.

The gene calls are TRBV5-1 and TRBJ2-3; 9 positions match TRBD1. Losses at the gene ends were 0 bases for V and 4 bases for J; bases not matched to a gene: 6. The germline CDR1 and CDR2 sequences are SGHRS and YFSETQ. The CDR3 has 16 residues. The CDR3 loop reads CASSLGDREGADTQYF. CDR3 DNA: TGCGCCAGCAGCTTGGGGGACAGGGAGGGAGCAGATACGCAGTATTTT.

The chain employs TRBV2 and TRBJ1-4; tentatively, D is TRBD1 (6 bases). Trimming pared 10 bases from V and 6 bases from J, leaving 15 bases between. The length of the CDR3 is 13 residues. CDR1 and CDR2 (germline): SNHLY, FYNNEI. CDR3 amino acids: CATQGWSDEKLFF. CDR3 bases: TGTGCCACCCAGGGGTGGTCGGATGAAAAACTGTTTTTT.

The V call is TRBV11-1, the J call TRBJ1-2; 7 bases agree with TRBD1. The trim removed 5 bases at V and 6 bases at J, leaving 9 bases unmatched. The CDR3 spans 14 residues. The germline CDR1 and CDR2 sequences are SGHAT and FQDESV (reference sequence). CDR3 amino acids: CASSPWTGQDGYTF. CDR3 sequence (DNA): TGTGCCAGCAGCCCATGGACAGGACAGGATGGCTACACCTTC.

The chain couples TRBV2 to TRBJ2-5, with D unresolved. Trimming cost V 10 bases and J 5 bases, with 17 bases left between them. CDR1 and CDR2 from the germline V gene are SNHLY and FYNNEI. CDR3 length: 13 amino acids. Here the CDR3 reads CAMKVQQWETQYF. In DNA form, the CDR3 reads TGTGCCATGAAAGTTCAGCAGTGGGAGACCCAGTACTTC.

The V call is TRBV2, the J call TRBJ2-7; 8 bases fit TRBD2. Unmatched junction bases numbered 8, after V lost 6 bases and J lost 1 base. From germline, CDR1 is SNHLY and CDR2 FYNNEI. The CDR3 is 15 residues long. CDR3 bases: TGTGCCAGCAGCCTTAGCGGGGCCCTTTCCTACGAGCAGTACTTC. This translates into CASSLSGALSYEQYF.

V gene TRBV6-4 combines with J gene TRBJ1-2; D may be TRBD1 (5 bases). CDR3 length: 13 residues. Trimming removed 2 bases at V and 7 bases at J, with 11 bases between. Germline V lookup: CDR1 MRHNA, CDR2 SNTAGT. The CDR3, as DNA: TGTGCCAGCAGTGACCAGGGAACGGGTGGCTACACCTTC. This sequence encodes CASSDQGTGGYTF.

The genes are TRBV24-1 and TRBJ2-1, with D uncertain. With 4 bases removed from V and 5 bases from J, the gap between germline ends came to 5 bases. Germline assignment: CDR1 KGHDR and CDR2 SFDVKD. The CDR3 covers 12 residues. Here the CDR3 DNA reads TGTGCCACCAGTGAAACAGACAATGAGCAGTTCTTC. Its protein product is CATSETDNEQFF.

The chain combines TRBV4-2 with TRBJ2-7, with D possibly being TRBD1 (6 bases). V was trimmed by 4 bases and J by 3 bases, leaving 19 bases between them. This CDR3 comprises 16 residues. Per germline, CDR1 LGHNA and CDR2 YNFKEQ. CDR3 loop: CASSLSKGVGYYEQYF. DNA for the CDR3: TGTGCCAGCAGCCTATCTAAGGGGGTTGGGTACTACGAGCAGTACTTC.